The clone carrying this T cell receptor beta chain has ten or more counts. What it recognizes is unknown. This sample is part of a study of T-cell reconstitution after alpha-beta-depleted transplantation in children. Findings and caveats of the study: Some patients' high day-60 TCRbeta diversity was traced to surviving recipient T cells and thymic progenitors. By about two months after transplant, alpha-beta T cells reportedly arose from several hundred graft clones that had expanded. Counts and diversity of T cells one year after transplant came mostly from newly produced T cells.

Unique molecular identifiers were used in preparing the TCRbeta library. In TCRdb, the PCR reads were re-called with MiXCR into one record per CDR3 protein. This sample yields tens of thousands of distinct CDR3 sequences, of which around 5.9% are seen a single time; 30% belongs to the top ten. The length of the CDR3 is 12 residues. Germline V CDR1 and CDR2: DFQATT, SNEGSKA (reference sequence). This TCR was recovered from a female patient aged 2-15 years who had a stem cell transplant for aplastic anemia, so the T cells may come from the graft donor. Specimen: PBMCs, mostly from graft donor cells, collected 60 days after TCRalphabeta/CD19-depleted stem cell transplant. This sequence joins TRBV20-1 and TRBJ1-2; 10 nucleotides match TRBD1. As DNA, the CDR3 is TGCACCTCAGGGGACAGGGGCTTCGGCTACACCTTC. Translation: CTSGDRGFGYTF.